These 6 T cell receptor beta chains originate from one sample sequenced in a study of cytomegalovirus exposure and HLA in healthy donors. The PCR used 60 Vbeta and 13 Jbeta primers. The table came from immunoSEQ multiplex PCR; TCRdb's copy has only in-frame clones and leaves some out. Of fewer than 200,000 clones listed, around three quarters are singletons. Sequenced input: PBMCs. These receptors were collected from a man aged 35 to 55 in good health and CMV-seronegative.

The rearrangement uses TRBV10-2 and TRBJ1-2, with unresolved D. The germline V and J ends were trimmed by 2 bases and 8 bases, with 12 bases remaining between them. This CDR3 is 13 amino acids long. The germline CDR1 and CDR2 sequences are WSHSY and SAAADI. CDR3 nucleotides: TGCGCCAGCAGTGAGGGAGGGCTCGACGGCTACACCTTC. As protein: CASSEGGLDGYTF.

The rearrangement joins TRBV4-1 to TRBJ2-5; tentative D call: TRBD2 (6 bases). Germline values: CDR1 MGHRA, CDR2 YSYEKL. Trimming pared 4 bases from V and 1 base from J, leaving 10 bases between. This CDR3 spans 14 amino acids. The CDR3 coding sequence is TGCGCCAGCAGCCCCCGGGGGACCCAAGAGACCCAGTACTTC. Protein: CASSPRGTQETQYF.

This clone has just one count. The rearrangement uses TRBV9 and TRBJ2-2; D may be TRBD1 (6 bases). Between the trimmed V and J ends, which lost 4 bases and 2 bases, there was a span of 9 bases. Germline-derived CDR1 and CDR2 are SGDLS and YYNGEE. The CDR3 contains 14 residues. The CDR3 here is CASSTGTNTGELFF. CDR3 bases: TGTGCCAGCAGCACCGGGACAAACACCGGGGAGCTGTTTTTT.

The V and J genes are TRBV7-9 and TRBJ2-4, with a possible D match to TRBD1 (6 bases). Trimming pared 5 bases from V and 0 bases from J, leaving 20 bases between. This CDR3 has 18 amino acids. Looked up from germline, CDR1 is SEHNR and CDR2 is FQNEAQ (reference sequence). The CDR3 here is CASSASPRGGLAKNIQYF. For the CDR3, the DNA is TGTGCCAGCAGCGCGTCCCCCCGAGGGGGTTTAGCCAAAAACATTCAGTACTTC.

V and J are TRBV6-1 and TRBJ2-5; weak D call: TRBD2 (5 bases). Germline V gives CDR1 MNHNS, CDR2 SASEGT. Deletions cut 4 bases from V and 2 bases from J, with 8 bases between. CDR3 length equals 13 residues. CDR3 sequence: CASSVLAQETQYF. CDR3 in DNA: TGTGCCAGCAGTGTTCTAGCTCAAGAGACCCAGTACTTC.

The CDR3: CASSIPAGGRNTGELFF. CDR3 in DNA: TGTGCCAGCAGCATACCCGCTGGCGGGAGGAACACCGGGGAGCTGTTTTTT. The chain carries TRBV5-4 and TRBJ2-2, with 7 nucleotides matching TRBD2. V lost 4 bases, J lost 1 base, and 10 bases stayed unmatched. Germline assignment: CDR1 SGHNT and CDR2 YYREEE (reference sequence). The CDR3 is made up of 17 amino acids.